Given below is one T cell receptor (beta chain) in context. This record comes from a study of blood T cell repertoires in COVID-19. Study-level information: Sample material is recorded as cDNA or gDNA derived from T cells, B-cell-depleted T cells, or PBMCs.

Original processing methods: From reference gene primer amplification, estimates of nucleated cell counts were derived. Measured with immunoSEQ multiplex PCR; TCRdb has only the in-frame clones, and not every one. V and J calls and clone size are given by that table; D and trimming were obtained from the DNA. The sample contains about 110,000 clones, around 81% of which appear only once. Trimming removed 3 bases from V and 2 bases from J, with 10 bases in between. CDR3 length equals 14 residues. Per the germline V gene, CDR1 is SEHNR and CDR2 is FQNEAQ (reference sequence). The chain links TRBV7-9 to TRBJ1-1, with TRBD1 as a possible D gene (6 bases). The source is a woman between 70 and 85 years old with acute or convalescent COVID-19. The material sequenced was peripheral blood. DNA for the CDR3: TGTGCCAGCAGCTTGACAGGAAAAAACACTGAAGCTTTCTTT. This sequence encodes CASSLTGKNTEAFF.